What follows are 5 T cell receptor beta chains derived from one specimen sequenced in a study of a mutant IDH1 vaccine in newly diagnosed glioma. Repertoires were generated with immunoSEQ multiplex PCR, while TCRdb's copy carries only in-frame clones and drops some. The table has about 86,000 clones, over 75% seen once. Time point described: week 23, last vaccination. Every vaccine dose comprised 300 ug of mutant IDH1 20-mer peptide plus topical imiquimod. These receptors lack a known antigen. This specimen was PBMCs, taken from a glioma patient whose treatment included an IDH1 peptide vaccine. The source is a man aged 25-40 years with glioma. Some clones in this sample may be carry-over from other donors' samples.

The J gene is TRBJ2-3, the V gene TRBV2, with 14 bases matching TRBD2. This CDR3 spans 15 amino acids. The V gene end was trimmed by 6 bases and the J gene end by 7 bases; junction bases not matched to a gene: 6. The germline V gene has CDR1 SNHLY and CDR2 FYNNEI. The CDR3 is CASSETSGRAHTQYF. The DNA for the CDR3 is TGTGCCAGCAGCGAGACTAGCGGGAGGGCCCATACGCAGTATTTT.

The gene calls are TRBV9 and TRBJ2-7, with 11 positions matching TRBD1. V lost 4 bases to trimming and J lost 4 bases; unmatched junction nucleotides: 10. Germline lookup yields CDR1 SGDLS and CDR2 YYNGEE. CDR3 size: 16 residues. CDR3 in amino acids: CASSPKPGQGVYEQYF. The CDR3 nucleotides are TGTGCCAGCAGCCCCAAGCCGGGACAGGGGGTTTACGAGCAGTACTTC.

This chain's CDR3 is CASSVGRERGSYNEQFF. The DNA for the CDR3 is TGTGCCAGCAGCGTAGGTCGGGAGAGGGGGTCCTACAATGAGCAGTTCTTC. J is TRBJ2-1 and V is TRBV9; D is perhaps TRBD1 or TRBD2 (6 bases each). CDR1 is SGDLS and CDR2 is YYNGEE in the germline V gene. This CDR3 has 17 residues. V was clipped by 0 bases and J by 1 base, with 14 bases between them.

The chain uses TRBV19 and TRBJ1-1; 7 bases fit TRBD1. This CDR3 region has 15 residues. Germline CDR1 LNHDA, CDR2 SQIVND (reference sequence). V trimming: 6 bases; J trimming: 1 base; junction bases outside the gene matches: 8. The CDR3 here is CASSPDREGNTEAFF. The CDR3 DNA follows: TGTGCCAGTAGCCCCGACAGGGAGGGGAACACTGAAGCTTTCTTT.

The J gene is TRBJ1-1, the V gene TRBV2; D ambiguous. Germline V gives CDR1 SNHLY, CDR2 FYNNEI. The V end lost 5 bases, the J end lost 3 bases, and 7 bases lay between the germline ends. The CDR3 has 12 amino acids. The CDR3 DNA is TGTGCCAGCAGTCCACGATACACTGAAGCTTTCTTT. This translates into CASSPRYTEAFF.